Below, one T cell receptor beta chain is given with its context. Its specificity is unknown. The CDR3 is made up of 15 amino acids. Germline loops: CDR1 MDHEN, CDR2 SYDVKM. The V segment lost 5 bases and the J segment 0 bases; nucleotides outside the gene matches: 3. This entry belongs to a study of identical twins. Findings of the study overall: Models predicted too little out-of-frame TCR alpha sharing in monozygotic twins.

MiXCR was run by TCRdb on the 5' RACE reads, yielding one entry per CDR3 protein. The sample has 1.5 million to 2 million distinct CDR3 sequences; about 31% are singletons. This clonotype was obtained from a newborn girl in good health. The V gene is TRBV28, the J gene TRBJ2-2; 7 bases align to TRBD2. Sequenced: cord blood. CDR3 in amino acids: CASSGGLSNTGELFF. In DNA form, the CDR3 reads TGTGCCAGCAGTGGGGGACTATCGAACACCGGGGAGCTGTTTTTT.